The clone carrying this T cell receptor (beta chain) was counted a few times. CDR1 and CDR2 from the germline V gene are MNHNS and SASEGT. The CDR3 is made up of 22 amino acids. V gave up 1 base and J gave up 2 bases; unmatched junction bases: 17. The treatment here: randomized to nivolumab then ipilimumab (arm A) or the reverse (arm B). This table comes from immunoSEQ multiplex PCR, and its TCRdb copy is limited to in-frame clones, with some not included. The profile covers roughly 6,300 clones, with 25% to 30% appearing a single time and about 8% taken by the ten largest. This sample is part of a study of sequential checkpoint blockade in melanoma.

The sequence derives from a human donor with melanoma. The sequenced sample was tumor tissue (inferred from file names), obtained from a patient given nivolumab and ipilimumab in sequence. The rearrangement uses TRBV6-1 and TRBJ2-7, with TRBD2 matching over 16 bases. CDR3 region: CASSEGDENPGLAGGAPYEQYF. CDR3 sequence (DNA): TGTGCCAGCAGTGAAGGAGACGAGAATCCGGGACTAGCGGGAGGGGCCCCCTACGAGCAGTACTTC.